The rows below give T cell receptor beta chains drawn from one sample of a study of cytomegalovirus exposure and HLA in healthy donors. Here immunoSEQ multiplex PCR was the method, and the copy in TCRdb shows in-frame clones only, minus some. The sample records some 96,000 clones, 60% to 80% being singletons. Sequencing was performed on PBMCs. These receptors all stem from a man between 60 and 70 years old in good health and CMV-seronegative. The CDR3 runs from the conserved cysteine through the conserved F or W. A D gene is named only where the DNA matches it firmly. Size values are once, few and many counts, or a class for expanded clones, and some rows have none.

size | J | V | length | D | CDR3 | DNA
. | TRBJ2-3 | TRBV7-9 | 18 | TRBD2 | CASSLGGGSMGRTDTQYF | TGTGCCAGCAGCTTAGGCGGCGGGAGTATGGGGAGAACAGATACGCAGTATTTT
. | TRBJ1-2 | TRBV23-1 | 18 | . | CASSQTTGSGGRDYGYTF | TGCGCCAGCAGTCAAACCACGGGGTCGGGGGGGCGCGACTATGGCTACACCTTC
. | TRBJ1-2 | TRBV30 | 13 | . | CAWSMQGSYGYTF | TGTGCCTGGAGTATGCAGGGGTCCTATGGCTACACCTTC
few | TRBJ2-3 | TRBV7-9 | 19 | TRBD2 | CASSLAMASGGRSTDTQYF | TGTGCCAGCAGCTTAGCGATGGCTAGCGGGGGGAGGAGCACAGATACGCAGTATTTT
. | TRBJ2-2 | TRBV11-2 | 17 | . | CASSQGGSRRYTGELFF | TGTGCCAGCAGCCAGGGGGGATCCCGGCGGTACACCGGGGAGCTGTTTTTT
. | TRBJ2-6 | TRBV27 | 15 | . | CASSFEVSGANVLTF | TGTGCCAGCAGTTTTGAGGTTTCCGGGGCCAACGTCCTGACTTTC
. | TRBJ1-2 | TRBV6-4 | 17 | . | CASSPASGSSTPYGYTF | TGTGCCAGCAGTCCCGCCAGCGGCAGCTCAACACCCTATGGCTACACCTTC
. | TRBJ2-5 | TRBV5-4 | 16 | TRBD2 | CASSPGLAGVLETQYF | TGTGCCAGCAGCCCGGGACTAGCGGGGGTTTTGGAGACCCAGTACTTC
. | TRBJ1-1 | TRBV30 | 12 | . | CAWRPVSSQAFF | TGTGCCTGGAGACCGGTCTCCTCTCAAGCTTTCTTT
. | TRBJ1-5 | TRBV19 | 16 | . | CASSIGQVYSNQPQHF | TGTGCCAGTAGTATAGGCCAGGTGTATAGCAATCAGCCCCAGCATTTT
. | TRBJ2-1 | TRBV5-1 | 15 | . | CASSLQTPSYNEQFF | TGCGCCAGCAGCTTGCAAACTCCCTCCTACAATGAGCAGTTCTTC
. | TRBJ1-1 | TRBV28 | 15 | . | CASRYRRERTTEAFF | TGTGCCAGCAGGTACAGAAGGGAGCGGACCACTGAAGCTTTCTTT
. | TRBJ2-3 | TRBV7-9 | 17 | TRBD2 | CASSQPIAGGSTDTQYF | TGTGCCAGCAGTCAACCCATAGCGGGAGGGAGCACAGATACGCAGTATTTT
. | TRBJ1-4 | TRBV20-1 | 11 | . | CSAAEVEKLFF | TGCAGTGCCGCTGAGGTCGAAAAACTGTTTTTT
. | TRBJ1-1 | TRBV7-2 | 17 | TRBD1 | CASSLGWGQGEIDEAFF | TGTGCCAGCAGCTTAGGTTGGGGACAGGGTGAAATTGATGAAGCTTTCTTT